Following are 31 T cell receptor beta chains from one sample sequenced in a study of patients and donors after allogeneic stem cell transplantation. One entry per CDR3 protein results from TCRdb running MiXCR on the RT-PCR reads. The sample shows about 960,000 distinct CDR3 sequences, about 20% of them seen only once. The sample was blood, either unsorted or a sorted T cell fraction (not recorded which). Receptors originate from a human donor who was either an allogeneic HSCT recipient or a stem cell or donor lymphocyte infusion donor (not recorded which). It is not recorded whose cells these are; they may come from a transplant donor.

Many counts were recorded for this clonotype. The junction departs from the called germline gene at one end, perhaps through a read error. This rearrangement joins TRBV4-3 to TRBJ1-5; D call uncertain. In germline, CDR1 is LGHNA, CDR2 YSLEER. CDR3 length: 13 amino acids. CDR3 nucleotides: TGTGCCAGCAGCCACGGCAGCAATCAGCCCCAGCATTTT. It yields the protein CASSHGSNQPQHF.

CDR3 in amino acids: CASSFGTAQYEQYF. The CDR3 coding sequence is TGCGCCAGCAGCTTCGGGACAGCTCAGTACGAGCAGTACTTC. V gene TRBV5-1 combines with J gene TRBJ2-7; 7 positions agree with TRBD1. Germline V lookup: CDR1 SGHRS, CDR2 YFSETQ. The CDR3 has 14 residues. Losses at the gene ends were 2 bases for V and 4 bases for J; bases not matched to a gene: 6.

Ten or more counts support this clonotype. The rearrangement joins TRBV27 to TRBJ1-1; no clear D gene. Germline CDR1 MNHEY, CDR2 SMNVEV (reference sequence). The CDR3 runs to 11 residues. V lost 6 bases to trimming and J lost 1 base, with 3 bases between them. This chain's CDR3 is CASRKNTEAFF. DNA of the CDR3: TGTGCCAGCAGGAAGAACACTGAAGCTTTCTTT.

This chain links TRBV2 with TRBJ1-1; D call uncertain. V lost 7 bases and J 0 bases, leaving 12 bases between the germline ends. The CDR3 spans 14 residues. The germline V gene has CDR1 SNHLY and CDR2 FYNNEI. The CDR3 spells CASTGAVMNTEAFF. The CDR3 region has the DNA TGTGCCAGCACCGGCGCAGTGATGAACACTGAAGCTTTCTTT.

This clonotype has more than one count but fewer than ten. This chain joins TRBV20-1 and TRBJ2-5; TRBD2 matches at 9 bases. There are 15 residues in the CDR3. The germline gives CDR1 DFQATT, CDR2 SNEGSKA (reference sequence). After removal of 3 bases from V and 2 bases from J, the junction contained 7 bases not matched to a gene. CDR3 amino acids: CSASGGGAGQETQYF. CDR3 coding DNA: TGCAGTGCTAGTGGCGGGGGGGCCGGGCAAGAGACCCAGTACTTC.

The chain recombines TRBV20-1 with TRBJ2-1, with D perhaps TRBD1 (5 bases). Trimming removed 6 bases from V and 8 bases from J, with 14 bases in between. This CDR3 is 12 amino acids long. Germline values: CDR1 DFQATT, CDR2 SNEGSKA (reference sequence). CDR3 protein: CSATPSRDEQFF. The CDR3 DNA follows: TGCAGTGCCACCCCTTCCAGGGATGAGCAGTTCTTC.

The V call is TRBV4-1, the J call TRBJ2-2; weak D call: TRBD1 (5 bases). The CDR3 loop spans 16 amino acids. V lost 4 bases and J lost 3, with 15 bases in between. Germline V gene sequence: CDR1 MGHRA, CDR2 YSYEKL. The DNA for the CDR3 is TGCGCCAGCAGCCCTCTTTTCGGCAGGGACACCGGGGAGCTGTTTTTT. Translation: CASSPLFGRDTGELFF.

The CDR3: CASSALAGGTEQFF. CDR3 DNA: TGTGCCAGCAGTGCTCTAGCGGGGGGCACTGAGCAGTTCTTC. The chain employs TRBV2 and TRBJ2-1, with TRBD2 matching over 11 bases. Germline V gene sequence: CDR1 SNHLY, CDR2 FYNNEI. The CDR3 is 14 residues long. J was trimmed by 9 bases and V by 4 bases; bases with no gene match: 5.

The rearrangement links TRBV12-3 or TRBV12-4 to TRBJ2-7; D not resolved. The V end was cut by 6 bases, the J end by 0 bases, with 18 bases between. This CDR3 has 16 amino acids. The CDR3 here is CASRTTAGKSSYEQYF. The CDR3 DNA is TGTGCCAGCAGAACAACGGCAGGAAAAAGCTCCTACGAGCAGTACTTC.

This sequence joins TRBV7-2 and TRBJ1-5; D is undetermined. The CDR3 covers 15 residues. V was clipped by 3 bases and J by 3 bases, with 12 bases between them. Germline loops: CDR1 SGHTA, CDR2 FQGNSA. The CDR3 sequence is CASSFQLDNNQPQHF. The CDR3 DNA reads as TGTGCCAGCAGCTTCCAACTTGACAACAATCAGCCCCAGCATTTT.

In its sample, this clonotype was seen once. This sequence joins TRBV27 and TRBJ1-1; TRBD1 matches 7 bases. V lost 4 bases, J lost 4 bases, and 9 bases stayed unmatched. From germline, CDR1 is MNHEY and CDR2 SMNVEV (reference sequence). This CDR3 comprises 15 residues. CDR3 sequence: CASSSHPRGGTEAFF. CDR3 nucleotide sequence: TGTGCCAGCAGTTCCCACCCCAGGGGGGGCACTGAAGCTTTCTTT.

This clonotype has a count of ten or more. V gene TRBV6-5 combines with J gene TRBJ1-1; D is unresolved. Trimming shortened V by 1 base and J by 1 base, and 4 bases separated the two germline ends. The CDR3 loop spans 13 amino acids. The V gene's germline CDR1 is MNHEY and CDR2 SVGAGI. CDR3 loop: CASSYLGNTEAFF. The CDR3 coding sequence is TGTGCCAGCAGTTACTTGGGGAACACTGAAGCTTTCTTT.

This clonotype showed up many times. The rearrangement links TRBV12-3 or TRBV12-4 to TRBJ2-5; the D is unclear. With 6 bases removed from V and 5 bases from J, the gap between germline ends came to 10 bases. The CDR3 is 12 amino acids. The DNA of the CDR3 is TGTGCCAGCAGCTTTAGTCGGGAGACCCAGTACTTC. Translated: CASSFSRETQYF.

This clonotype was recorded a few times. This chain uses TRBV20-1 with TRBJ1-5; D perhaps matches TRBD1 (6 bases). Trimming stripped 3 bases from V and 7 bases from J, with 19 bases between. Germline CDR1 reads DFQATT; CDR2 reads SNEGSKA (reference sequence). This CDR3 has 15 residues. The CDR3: CSASPYRATRQPQHF. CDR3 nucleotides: TGCAGTGCTAGTCCGTACAGGGCGACGAGACAGCCCCAGCATTTT.

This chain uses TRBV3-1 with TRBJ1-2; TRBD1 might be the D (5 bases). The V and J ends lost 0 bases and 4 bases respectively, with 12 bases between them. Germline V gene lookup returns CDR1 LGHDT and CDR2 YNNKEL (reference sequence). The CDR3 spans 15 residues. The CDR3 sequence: CASSQEWQGLYGYTF. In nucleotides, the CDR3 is TGTGCCAGCAGCCAAGAATGGCAGGGACTCTATGGCTACACCTTC.

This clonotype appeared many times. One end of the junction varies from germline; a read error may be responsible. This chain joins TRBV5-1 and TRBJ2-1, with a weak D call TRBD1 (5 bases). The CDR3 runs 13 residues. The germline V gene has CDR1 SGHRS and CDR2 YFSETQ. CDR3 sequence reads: CASSFQGWDEQFF. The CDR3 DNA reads TGTGCCAGCAGTTTCCAGGGTTGGGATGAGCAGTTCTTC.

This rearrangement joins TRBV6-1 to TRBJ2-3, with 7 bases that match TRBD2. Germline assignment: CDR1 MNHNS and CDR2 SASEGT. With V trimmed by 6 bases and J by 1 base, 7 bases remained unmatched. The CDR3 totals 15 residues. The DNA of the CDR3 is TGTGCCAGCAGCCGGATGGCGGGGGGCACAGATACGCAGTATTTT. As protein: CASSRMAGGTDTQYF.

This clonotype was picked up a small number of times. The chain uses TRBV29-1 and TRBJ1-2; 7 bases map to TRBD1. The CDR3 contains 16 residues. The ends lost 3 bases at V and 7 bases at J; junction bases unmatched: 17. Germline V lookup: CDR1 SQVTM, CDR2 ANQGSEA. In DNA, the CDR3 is TGCAGCGTTGACCACTGGACAGGCTGGGGATTCAGTGGCTACACCTTC. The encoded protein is CSVDHWTGWGFSGYTF.

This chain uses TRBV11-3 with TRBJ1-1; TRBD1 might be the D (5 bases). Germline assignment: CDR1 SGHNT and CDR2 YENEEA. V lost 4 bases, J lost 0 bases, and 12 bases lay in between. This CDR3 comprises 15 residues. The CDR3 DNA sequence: TGTGCCAGCAGCTCCGCCGGGACTATGAACACTGAAGCTTTCTTT. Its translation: CASSSAGTMNTEAFF.

The CDR3 region has the DNA TGTGCCAGCAGCCCTAGCGCGGCCGGCTACGAGCAGTACTTC. As protein: CASSPSAAGYEQYF. This chain joins TRBV12-3 or TRBV12-4 and TRBJ2-7, with a weak D call TRBD2 (6 bases). CDR3 size: 14 residues. V was cut by 6 bases and J by 3 bases, with 15 bases left in between.

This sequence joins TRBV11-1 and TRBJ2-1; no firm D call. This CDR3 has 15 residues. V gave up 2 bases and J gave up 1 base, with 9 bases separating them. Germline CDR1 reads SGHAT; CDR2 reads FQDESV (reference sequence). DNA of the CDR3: TGTGCCAGCAGCTTATCGATCCTTTCCTACAATGAGCAGTTCTTC. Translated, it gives CASSLSILSYNEQFF.

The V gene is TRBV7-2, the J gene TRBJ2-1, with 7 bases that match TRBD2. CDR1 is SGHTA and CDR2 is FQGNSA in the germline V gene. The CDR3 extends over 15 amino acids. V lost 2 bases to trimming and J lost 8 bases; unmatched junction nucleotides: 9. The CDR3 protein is CASSLSGDPLDEQFF. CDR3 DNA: TGTGCCAGCAGCTTAAGCGGGGACCCCTTAGATGAGCAGTTCTTC. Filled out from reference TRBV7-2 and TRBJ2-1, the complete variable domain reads GAGVSQSPSNKVTEKGKDVELRCDPISGHTALYWYRQSLGQGLEFLIYFQGNSAPDKSGLPSDRFSAERTGGSVSTLTIQRTQQEDSAVYLCASSLSGDPLDEQFFGPGTRLTVL.

The DNA of the CDR3 is TGTGCCAGCCGCTCAGGGGGACAGGGCAAGACCCAGTACTTC. This translates into CASRSGGQGKTQYF. The chain has TRBV13 and TRBJ2-5, with TRBD1 matching over 9 bases. V shed 8 bases and J 6 bases; nucleotides not matched to a gene: 10. This CDR3 spans 14 amino acids. Germline values: CDR1 PRHDT, CDR2 FYEKMQ (reference sequence). The full variable domain, its missing parts supplied by reference TRBV13 and TRBJ2-5, is AAGVIQSPRHLIKEKRETATLKCYPIPRHDTVYWYQQGPGQDPQFLISFYEKMQSDKGSIPDRFSAQQFSDYHSELNMSSLELGDSALYFCASRSGGQGKTQYFGPGTRLLVL.

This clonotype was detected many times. In nucleotides, the CDR3 is TGTGCCAGCGGATTTCGGACTGAAGCTTTCTTT. Its translation: CASGFRTEAFF. V is TRBV12-3 or TRBV12-4 and J is TRBJ1-1; D uncertain. The V gene lost 8 bases and the J gene lost 5 bases, with 9 bases spanning the gap. CDR3 length: 11 amino acids.

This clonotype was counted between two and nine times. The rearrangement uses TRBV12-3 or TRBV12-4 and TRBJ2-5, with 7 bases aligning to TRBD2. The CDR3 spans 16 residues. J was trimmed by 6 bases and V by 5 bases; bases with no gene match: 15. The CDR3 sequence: CASSPDRGDHTKTQYF. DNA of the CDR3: TGTGCCAGCAGTCCGGACCGGGGGGATCATACGAAGACCCAGTACTTC.

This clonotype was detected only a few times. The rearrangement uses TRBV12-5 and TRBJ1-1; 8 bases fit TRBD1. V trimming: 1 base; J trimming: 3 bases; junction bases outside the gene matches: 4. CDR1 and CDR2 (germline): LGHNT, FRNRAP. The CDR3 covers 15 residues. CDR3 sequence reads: CASGLGQGKDTEAFF. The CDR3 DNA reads TGTGCTAGTGGTTTGGGACAGGGGAAAGACACTGAAGCTTTCTTT.

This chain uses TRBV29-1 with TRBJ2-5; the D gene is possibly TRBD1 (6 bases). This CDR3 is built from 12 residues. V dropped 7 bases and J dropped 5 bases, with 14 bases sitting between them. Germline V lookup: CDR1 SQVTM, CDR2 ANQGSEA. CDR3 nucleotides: TGCAGCGCCCTCGACAGGACTGAGACCCAGTACTTC. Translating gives CSALDRTETQYF.

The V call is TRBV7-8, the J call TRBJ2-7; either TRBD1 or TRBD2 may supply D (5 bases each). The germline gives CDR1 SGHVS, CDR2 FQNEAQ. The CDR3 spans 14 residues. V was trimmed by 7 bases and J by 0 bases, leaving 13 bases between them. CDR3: CASIAGTSSYEQYF. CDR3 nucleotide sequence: TGTGCCAGCATTGCCGGGACGAGCTCCTACGAGCAGTACTTC. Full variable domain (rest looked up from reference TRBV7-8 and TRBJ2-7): GAGVSQSPRYKVAKRGQDVALRCDPISGHVSLFWYQQALGQGPEFLTYFQNEAQLDKSGLPSDRFFAERPEGSVSTLKIQRTQQEDSAVYLCASIAGTSSYEQYFGPGTRLTVT.

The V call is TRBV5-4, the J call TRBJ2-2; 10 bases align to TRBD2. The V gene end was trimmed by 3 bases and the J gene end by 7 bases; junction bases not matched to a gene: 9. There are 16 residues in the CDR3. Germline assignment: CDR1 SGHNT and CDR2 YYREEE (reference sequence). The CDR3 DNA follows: TGTGCCAGCAGCTCAACTAGCGGGGAAAGGGTCGGGGAGCTGTTTTTT. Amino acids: CASSSTSGERVGELFF.

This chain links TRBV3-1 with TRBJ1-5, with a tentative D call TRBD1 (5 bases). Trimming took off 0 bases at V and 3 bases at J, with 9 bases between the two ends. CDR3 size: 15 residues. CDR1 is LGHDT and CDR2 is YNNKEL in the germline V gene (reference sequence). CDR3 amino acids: CASSQEGRDNQPQHF. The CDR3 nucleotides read TGTGCCAGCAGCCAAGAAGGCAGGGACAATCAGCCCCAGCATTTT.

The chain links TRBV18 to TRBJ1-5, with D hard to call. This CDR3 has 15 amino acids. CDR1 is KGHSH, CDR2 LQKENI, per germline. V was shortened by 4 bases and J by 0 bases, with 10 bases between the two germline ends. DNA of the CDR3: TGTGCCAGCTCACTTATGGGGAGTAGCAATCAGCCCCAGCATTTT. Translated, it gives CASSLMGSSNQPQHF.